Below, 19 T cell receptor beta chains from the same sample are listed, as sequenced in a study of T cell changes during pregnancy in multiple sclerosis. Method: immunoSEQ multiplex PCR; TCRdb's copy keeps in-frame clones and lacks some. The sample has 100,000 or so clones, about 90% seen once. The source material was peripheral blood, sampled after pregnancy. These receptors originate from a female donor with multiple sclerosis, enrolled in a pregnancy study.

This chain joins TRBV6-5 and TRBJ1-2; no definite D call. In germline, CDR1 is MNHEY, CDR2 SVGAGI. This CDR3 is 14 amino acids long. V lost 4 bases to trimming and J lost 0 bases, with 9 bases between them. The CDR3 region is CASSSQQTNYGYTF. The CDR3 nucleotides are TGTGCCAGCAGTTCACAACAGACTAACTATGGCTACACCTTC.

V is TRBV11-1 and J is TRBJ2-2; D is unresolved. CDR3 length: 16 amino acids. Germline CDR1 is SGHAT and CDR2 is FQDESV (reference sequence). V was trimmed by 2 bases and J by 0 bases, leaving 10 bases between them. The CDR3 loop reads CASSLQALANTGELFF. CDR3 DNA: TGTGCCAGCAGCTTACAGGCGCTCGCGAACACCGGGGAGCTGTTTTTT. The whole variable domain, filled in from reference TRBV11-1 and TRBJ2-2, reads EAEVAQSPRYKITEKSQAVAFWCDPISGHATLYWYRQILGQGPELLVQFQDESVVDDSQLPKDRFSAERLKGVDSTLKIQPAELGDSAMYLCASSLQALANTGELFFGEGSRLTVL.

The V call is TRBV6-5, the J call TRBJ1-2, with TRBD1 matching 7 bases. Per germline, CDR1 MNHEY and CDR2 SVGAGI. With V trimmed by 6 bases and J by 3 bases, 7 bases remained unmatched. The CDR3 covers 14 residues. CDR3 residues: CASRGSRGDYGYTF. The CDR3 coding sequence is TGTGCCAGCAGGGGGAGCAGGGGGGACTATGGCTACACCTTC.

The rearrangement uses TRBV14 and TRBJ2-7; D is unresolved. This CDR3 is built from 13 residues. Trimming removed 1 base at V and 9 bases at J, with 13 bases between. The germline V gene encodes CDR1 SGHDN and CDR2 FVKESK. In DNA, the CDR3 is TGTGCCAGCAGCCAAGTTCCGGAGTCTCCGCAGTACTTC. Translation: CASSQVPESPQYF.

This chain uses TRBV7-9 with TRBJ2-1, with 10 nucleotides matching TRBD2. There are 15 residues in the CDR3. The V gene's germline CDR1 is SEHNR and CDR2 FQNEAQ (reference sequence). Trimming removed 8 bases from V and 3 bases from J; junction bases left unmatched: 7. CDR3 coding DNA: TGTGCCAGCCCTCGGACTAGCGGTGACTACAATGAGCAGTTCTTC. This gives the protein CASPRTSGDYNEQFF. Combining the CDR3 with reference TRBV7-9 and TRBJ2-1 gives the whole variable domain DTGVSQNPRHKITKRGQNVTFRCDPISEHNRLYWYRQTLGQGPEFLTYFQNEAQLEKSRLLSDRFSAERPKGSFSTLEIQRTEQGDSAMYLCASPRTSGDYNEQFFGPGTRLTVL.

The genes are TRBV19 and TRBJ2-1; 9 bases line up with TRBD2. The CDR3 runs to 16 residues. The germline CDR1 and CDR2 sequences are LNHDA and SQIVND (reference sequence). The junction had 7 bases not matched to a gene; V was cut back by 3 bases and J by 4 bases. CDR3 amino acids: CASSMYSGSAYNEQFF. CDR3 coding DNA: TGTGCCAGTAGTATGTATAGCGGGAGTGCGTACAATGAGCAGTTCTTC.

The chain links TRBV28 to TRBJ1-1; 11 bases fit TRBD1. The CDR3 covers 16 residues. Trimming took 6 bases from V and 5 from J; bases not matched to a gene: 11. The germline V gene has CDR1 MDHEN and CDR2 SYDVKM. In DNA form, the CDR3 reads TGTGCCAGCAGCCCGGACAGGGGGCCTTCCCCGACTGAAGCTTTCTTT. It is translated as CASSPDRGPSPTEAFF.

The chain carries TRBV9 and TRBJ1-1; D perhaps matches TRBD1 (6 bases). Trimming removed 4 bases from V and 1 base from J, with 8 bases in between. The CDR3 contains 13 residues. CDR1 is SGDLS, CDR2 YYNGEE, per germline. CDR3 region: CASSLTGNTEAFF. CDR3 DNA sequence: TGTGCCAGCAGCTTGACAGGGAACACTGAAGCTTTCTTT.

The chain is built from TRBV15 and TRBJ1-1; 8 bases are shared with TRBD1. The germline V gene encodes CDR1 LNHNV and CDR2 YYDKDF (reference sequence). J was trimmed by 5 bases and V by 3 bases; bases with no gene match: 17. This CDR3 is 18 amino acids long. For the CDR3, the DNA is TGTGCCACCAGCAGCGACCTAACGGACAGGGTCTCTGATACTGAAGCTTTCTTT. This gives the protein CATSSDLTDRVSDTEAFF.

This chain links TRBV7-9 with TRBJ2-2, with D tentatively TRBD2 (6 bases). V was cut by 3 bases and J by 5 bases, with 19 bases left in between. Germline CDR1 is SEHNR and CDR2 is FQNEAQ (reference sequence). This CDR3 region has 17 residues. Here the CDR3 reads CASSFPLHGRSTGELFF. The CDR3, as DNA: TGTGCCAGCAGCTTTCCACTACACGGGAGATCGACCGGGGAGCTGTTTTTT.

The chain links TRBV9 to TRBJ2-2; possible D gene TRBD2, 5 bases. The CDR3 contains 13 residues. Trimming removed 3 bases at V and 7 bases at J, with 10 bases between. The germline CDR1 and CDR2 sequences are SGDLS and YYNGEE. CDR3 nucleotides: TGTGCCAGCAGCGAGACTACGAGCGGGGAGCTGTTTTTT. It is translated as CASSETTSGELFF.

This CDR3 reads CASNKGLYNEQFF. For the CDR3, the DNA is TGTGCCAGCAATAAGGGACTGTACAATGAGCAGTTCTTC. The chain links TRBV6-1 to TRBJ2-1; tentative D call: TRBD2 (6 bases). Deletions cut 7 bases from V and 4 bases from J, with 11 bases between. Germline CDR1 reads MNHNS; CDR2 reads SASEGT. This CDR3 has 13 amino acids.

The V call is TRBV6-1, the J call TRBJ2-5, with 11 bases aligning to TRBD2. Trimming cost V 11 bases and J 4 bases; bases outside gene matches: 9. CDR3 length equals 14 residues. Germline-derived CDR1 and CDR2 are MNHNS and SASEGT. CDR3 sequence (DNA): TGTGCCGCCAGTAGCGGGGGGGCCGGAGAGACCCAGTACTTC. Protein sequence: CAASSGGAGETQYF.

The chain has TRBV12-1 and TRBJ1-1. TRBV12-1 is a pseudogene locus. This CDR3 is built from 13 residues. For the CDR3, the DNA is TGTGCCAGCAGCTGTCGGGGGGGCACTGAAGCTTTCTTT. This codes for CASSCRGGTEAFF.

V gene TRBV5-6 combines with J gene TRBJ1-1, with a possible D match to TRBD1 (5 bases). The length of the CDR3 is 19 residues. Per germline, CDR1 SGHDT and CDR2 YYEEEE. V lost 2 bases and J 1 base, leaving 24 bases between the germline ends. The CDR3 region is CASSFFGGDALVENTEAFF. In nucleotides, the CDR3 is TGTGCCAGCAGCTTTTTCGGGGGGGATGCCCTCGTTGAGAACACTGAAGCTTTCTTT.

This rearrangement joins TRBV2 to TRBJ1-1; 9 bases match TRBD1. Germline values: CDR1 SNHLY, CDR2 FYNNEI. J gave up 5 bases and V 3 bases, and 4 bases lay outside the gene matches. There are 14 residues in the CDR3. The CDR3 here is CASSDETGGTEAFF. CDR3 coding DNA: TGTGCCAGCAGTGATGAGACAGGGGGAACTGAAGCTTTCTTT.

A single count supports this clone. DNA for the CDR3: TGTGCCAGCAGCTTTCCCAGCGCGGACAGCTACGAGCAGTACTTC. Translating gives CASSFPSADSYEQYF. This chain connects TRBV7-9 to TRBJ2-7; TRBD1 might be the D (6 bases). Deletions cut 3 bases from V and 3 bases from J, with 15 bases between. Germline V lookup: CDR1 SEHNR, CDR2 FQNEAQ (reference sequence). The CDR3 length is 15 residues.

The rearrangement uses TRBV2 and TRBJ2-7; 10 nucleotides match TRBD2. CDR1 and CDR2 from the germline V gene are SNHLY and FYNNEI. The CDR3 runs 15 residues. Trimming removed 1 base from V and 4 bases from J; junction bases left unmatched: 4. The CDR3 sequence: CASSEGQAGGYEQYF. CDR3 in DNA: TGTGCCAGCAGTGAAGGACAAGCGGGAGGGTACGAGCAGTACTTC.

This clone was seen only once. The gene calls are TRBV15 and TRBJ2-7, with no clear D. V lost 4 bases, J lost 1 base, and 8 bases lay in between. Germline V CDR1 and CDR2: LNHNV, YYDKDF (reference sequence). The CDR3 is made up of 13 amino acids. This chain's CDR3 is CATSTVPSYEQYF. Written as DNA, the CDR3 is TGTGCCACCAGCACGGTACCTTCCTACGAGCAGTACTTC.